Shown below are 5 T cell receptor beta chains from a single sample sequenced in a study of blood T cell repertoires in COVID-19. Sequencing was performed with immunoSEQ multiplex PCR; in TCRdb, only in-frame clones are kept and a portion is missing. The table lists around 71,000 clones, approximately 80% of them singletons, with approximately 7% in the top ten. What was sequenced was peripheral blood. Receptors were obtained from a young man with COVID-19, enrolled during active disease.

The J gene is TRBJ1-4, the V gene TRBV27; D might be TRBD1 (5 bases). The ends were cut back, 6 bases at V and 6 bases at J, with 20 bases in the middle. Germline CDR1 reads MNHEY; CDR2 reads SMNVEV (reference sequence). The CDR3 has 16 residues. CDR3 sequence: CASRTLAGGSDEKLFF. The DNA for the CDR3 is TGTGCCAGCAGAACTCTGGCCGGGGGTTCGGATGAAAAACTGTTTTTT.

This clone was detected a few times. The chain uses TRBV28 and TRBJ2-1, with D possibly matching TRBD2 (6 bases). Germline CDR1 MDHEN, CDR2 SYDVKM. This CDR3 comprises 17 residues. V was clipped by 5 bases and J by 4 bases, with 21 bases between them. In nucleotides, the CDR3 is TGTGCCAGCAGTCATTCGGGACTCTCCAAGTCTTACAATGAGCAGTTCTTC. Translation gives CASSHSGLSKSYNEQFF. Full variable domain (rest looked up from reference TRBV28 and TRBJ2-1): DVKVTQSSRYLVKRTGEKVFLECVQDMDHENMFWYRQDPGLGLRLIYFSYDVKMKEKGDIPEGYSVSREKKERFSLILESASTNQTSMYLCASSHSGLSKSYNEQFFGPGTRLTVL.

This clone was observed once. The chain joins TRBV6-5 to TRBJ1-2; a possible D gene is TRBD1 (5 bases). V lost 0 bases, J lost 4 bases, and 15 bases lay in between. The germline V gene encodes CDR1 MNHEY and CDR2 SVGAGI. CDR3 size: 16 residues. CDR3 sequence: CASSYSIGAHSYGYTF. The DNA for the CDR3 is TGTGCCAGCAGTTACTCGATTGGGGCCCACTCCTATGGCTACACCTTC.

This sequence joins TRBV4-3 and TRBJ2-5; TRBD2 agrees at 10 bases. J was trimmed by 5 bases and V by 4 bases; bases with no gene match: 13. From germline, CDR1 is LGHNA and CDR2 YSLEER. The CDR3 covers 17 residues. CDR3 bases: TGCGCCAGCAGCCGGAGTATTCTTAGCGGGAGGCGGGAGACCCAGTACTTC. Translating gives CASSRSILSGRRETQYF.

This clone has more than one count but fewer than ten. A junction boundary mismatches the germline segment, possibly from a read error. CDR3 loop: CATTTGGLNEKLFF. CDR3 bases: TGTGCCACCACTACAGGGGGATTAAATGAGAAACTGTTTTTT. The chain employs TRBV15 and TRBJ1-4, with 8 nucleotides matching TRBD1. CDR3 length equals 14 residues. Looked up from germline, CDR1 is LNHNV and CDR2 is YYDKDF (reference sequence).